These 6 T cell receptor beta chains were sequenced from one sample in a study of T-cell memory formation after mild COVID-19. TCRdb re-analysed the 5' RACE reads in MiXCR, keeping a single row per CDR3 protein. The sample consists of fewer than 400,000 distinct CDR3 sequences, approximately 15% of them appearing once. The sample comprised PBMCs or a T cell subset sorted from them (not recorded which). These receptors came from a man in his late teens or twenties who had mild COVID-19 (a few samples of this study predate the infection). Cell type and time point are not known.

The J gene is TRBJ1-1, the V gene TRBV5-5; 7 bases are shared with TRBD1. Germline values: CDR1 SGHKS, CDR2 YYEKEE (reference sequence). This CDR3 region has 17 residues. Trimming at V came to 5 bases and at J to 0 bases, leaving 13 bases not matched to a gene. The CDR3 DNA reads as TGTGCCAGCAGTCCCTCACAGGGGCGATACATGAACACTGAAGCTTTCTTT. Translated: CASSPSQGRYMNTEAFF.

The V and J genes are TRBV6-2 or TRBV6-3 and TRBJ1-5, with D possibly matching TRBD1 (5 bases). Germline CDR1 and CDR2: MNHEY and SVGEGT. The CDR3 is made up of 12 amino acids. The V end lost 6 bases, the J end lost 7 bases, and 10 bases lay between the germline ends. The CDR3 DNA reads TGTGCCAGCAGCTACGGGGGACAGCCCCAGCATTTT. Translating it yields CASSYGGQPQHF.

There are many counts of this clonotype. The chain is built from TRBV11-2 and TRBJ1-4, with D possibly matching TRBD1 (5 bases). Per the germline V gene, CDR1 is SGHAT and CDR2 is FQNNGV. The CDR3 runs 15 residues. Trimming stripped 3 bases from V and 0 bases from J, with 8 bases between. The DNA for the CDR3 is TGTGCCAGCAGCTTGAGGGGTGCAACTAATGAAAAACTGTTTTTT. It specifies CASSLRGATNEKLFF.

The chain carries TRBV6-6 and TRBJ2-2; D not certain. Germline lookup yields CDR1 MNHNY and CDR2 SVGAGI (reference sequence). CDR3 length: 16 amino acids. V was pared by 6 bases and J by 1 base, with 15 bases between. Written as DNA, the CDR3 is TGTGCCAGCAGCCTCCGGAAGGGCTTGAACACCGGGGAGCTGTTTTTT. Its protein product is CASSLRKGLNTGELFF.

V gene TRBV7-3 combines with J gene TRBJ2-2; 8 positions match TRBD1. The CDR3 spans 15 residues. V lost 4 bases, J lost 4 bases, and 5 bases stayed unmatched. Germline loops: CDR1 SGHTA, CDR2 FQGTGA. The CDR3: CASSSRDRPTGELFF. The CDR3 coding sequence is TGTGCCAGCAGCTCCCGGGACAGGCCCACCGGGGAGCTGTTTTTT.

Here the CDR3 DNA reads TGTGCCAGCAGTTACGAGGACACTCAGGGAACAGAGACCCAGTACTTC. It encodes CASSYEDTQGTETQYF. The chain is built from TRBV6-5 and TRBJ2-5; D possibly corresponds to TRBD1 (5 bases). CDR1 and CDR2 from the germline V gene are MNHEY and SVGAGI. There are 16 residues in the CDR3. The V and J ends lost 2 bases and 4 bases respectively, with 17 bases between them.